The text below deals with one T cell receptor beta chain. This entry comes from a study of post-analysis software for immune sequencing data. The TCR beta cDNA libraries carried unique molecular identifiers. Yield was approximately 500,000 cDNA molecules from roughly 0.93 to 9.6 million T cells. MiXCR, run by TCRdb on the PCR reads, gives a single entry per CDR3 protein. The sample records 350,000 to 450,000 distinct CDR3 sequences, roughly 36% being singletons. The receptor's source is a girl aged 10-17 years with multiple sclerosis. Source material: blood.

CDR3 bases: TGTGCCACAGGTTACGAGACCCAGTACTTC. This encodes CATGYETQYF. The gene calls are TRBV7-9 and TRBJ2-7, with no clear D. The J call is uncertain, as TRBJ2-5 better fits the DNA end. The V gene's germline CDR1 is SEHNR and CDR2 FQNEAQ (reference sequence). CDR3 length: 10 amino acids.